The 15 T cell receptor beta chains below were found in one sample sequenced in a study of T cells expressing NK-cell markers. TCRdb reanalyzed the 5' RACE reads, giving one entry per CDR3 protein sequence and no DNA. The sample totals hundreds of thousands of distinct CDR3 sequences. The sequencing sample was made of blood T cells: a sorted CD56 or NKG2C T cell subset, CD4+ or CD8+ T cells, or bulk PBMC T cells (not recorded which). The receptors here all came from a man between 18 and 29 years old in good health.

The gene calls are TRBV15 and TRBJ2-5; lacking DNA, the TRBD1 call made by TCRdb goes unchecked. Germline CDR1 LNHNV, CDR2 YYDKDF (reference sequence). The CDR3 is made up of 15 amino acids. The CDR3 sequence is CATSRRQGNQETQYF.

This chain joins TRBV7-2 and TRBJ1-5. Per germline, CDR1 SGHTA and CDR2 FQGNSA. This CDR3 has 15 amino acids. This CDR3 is CASSISGDSNQPQHF.

CDR3 in amino acids: CSARQGGFNEKLFF. This chain uses TRBV20-1 with TRBJ1-4. The CDR3 covers 14 residues. From germline, CDR1 is DFQATT and CDR2 SNEGSKA (reference sequence).

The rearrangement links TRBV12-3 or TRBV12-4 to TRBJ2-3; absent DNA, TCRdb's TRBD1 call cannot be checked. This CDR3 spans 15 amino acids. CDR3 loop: CASSAAGTTTDTQYF.

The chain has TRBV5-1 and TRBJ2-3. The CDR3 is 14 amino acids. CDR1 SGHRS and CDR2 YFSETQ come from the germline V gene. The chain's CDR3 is CASRKTENTDTQYF.

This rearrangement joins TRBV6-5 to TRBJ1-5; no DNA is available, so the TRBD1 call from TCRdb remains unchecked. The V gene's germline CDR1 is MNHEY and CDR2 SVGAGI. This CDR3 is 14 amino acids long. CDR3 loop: CASSYRWTVQPQHF.

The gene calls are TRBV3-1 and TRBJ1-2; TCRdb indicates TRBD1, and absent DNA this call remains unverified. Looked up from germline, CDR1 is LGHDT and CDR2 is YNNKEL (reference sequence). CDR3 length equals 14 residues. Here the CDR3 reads CASSQGQANYGYTF. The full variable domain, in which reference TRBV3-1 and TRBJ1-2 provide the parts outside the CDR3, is DTAVSQTPKYLVTQMGNDKSIKCEQNLGHDTMYWYKQDSKKFLKIMFSYNNKELIINETVPNRFSPKSPDKAHLNLHINSLELGDSAVYFCASSQGQANYGYTFGSGTRLTVV.

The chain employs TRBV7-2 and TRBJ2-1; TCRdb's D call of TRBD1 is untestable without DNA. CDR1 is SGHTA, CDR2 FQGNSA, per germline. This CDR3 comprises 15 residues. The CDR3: CASAMGGRSYNEQFF. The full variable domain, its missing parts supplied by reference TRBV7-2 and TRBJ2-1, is GAGVSQSPSNKVTEKGKDVELRCDPISGHTALYWYRQSLGQGLEFLIYFQGNSAPDKSGLPSDRFSAERTGGSVSTLTIQRTQQEDSAVYLCASAMGGRSYNEQFFGPGTRLTVL.

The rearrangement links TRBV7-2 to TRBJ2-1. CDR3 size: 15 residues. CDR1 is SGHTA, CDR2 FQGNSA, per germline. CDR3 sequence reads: CASTSGGVLTNEQFF.

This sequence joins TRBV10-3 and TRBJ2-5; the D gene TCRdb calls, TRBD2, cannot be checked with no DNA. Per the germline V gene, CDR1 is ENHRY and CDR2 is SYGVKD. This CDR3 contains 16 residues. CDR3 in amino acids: CAIRPTSGKYQETQYF.

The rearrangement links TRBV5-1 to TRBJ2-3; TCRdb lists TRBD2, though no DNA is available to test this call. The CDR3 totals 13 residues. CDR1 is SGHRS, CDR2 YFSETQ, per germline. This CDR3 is CASSFGEADTQYF.

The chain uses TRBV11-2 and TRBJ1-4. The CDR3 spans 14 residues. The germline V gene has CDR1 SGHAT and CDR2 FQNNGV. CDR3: CASSLNSLFGELFF.

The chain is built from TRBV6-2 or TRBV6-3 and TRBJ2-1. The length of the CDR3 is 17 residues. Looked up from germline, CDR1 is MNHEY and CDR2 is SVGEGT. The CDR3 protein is CASSIDRLTLSYNEQFF.

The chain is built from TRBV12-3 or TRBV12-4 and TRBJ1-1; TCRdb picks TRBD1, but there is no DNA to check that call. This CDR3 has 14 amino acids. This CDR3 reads CASSSERGLIPAFF.

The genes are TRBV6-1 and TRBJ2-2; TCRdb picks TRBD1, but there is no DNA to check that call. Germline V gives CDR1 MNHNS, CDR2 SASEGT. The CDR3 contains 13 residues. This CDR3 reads CASTPTGPGELFF.